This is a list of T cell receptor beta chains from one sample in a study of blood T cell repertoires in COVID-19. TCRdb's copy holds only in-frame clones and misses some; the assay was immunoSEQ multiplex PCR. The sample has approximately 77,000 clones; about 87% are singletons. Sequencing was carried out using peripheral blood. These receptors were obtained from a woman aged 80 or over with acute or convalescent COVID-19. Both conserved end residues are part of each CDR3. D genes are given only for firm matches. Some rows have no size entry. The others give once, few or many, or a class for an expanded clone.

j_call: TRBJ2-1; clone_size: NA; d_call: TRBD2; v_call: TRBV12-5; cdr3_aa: CASAHSGTPRNEQFF; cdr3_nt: TGTGCTAGTGCCCATAGCGGGACGCCTCGCAATGAGCAGTTCTTC
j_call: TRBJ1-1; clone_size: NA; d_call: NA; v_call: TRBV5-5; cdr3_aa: CASSLSGKGTEAFF; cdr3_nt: TGTGCCAGCAGCTTGTCAGGGAAGGGGACTGAAGCTTTCTTT
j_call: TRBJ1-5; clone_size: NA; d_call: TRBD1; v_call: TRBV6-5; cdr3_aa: CASSSLDRGPYPQHF; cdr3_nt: TGTGCCAGCAGTTCCCTGGACAGGGGTCCCTACCCCCAGCATTTT
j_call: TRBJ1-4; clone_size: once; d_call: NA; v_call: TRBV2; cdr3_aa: CASSEDRPEKLFF; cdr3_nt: TGTGCCAGCAGTGAAGACAGACCCGAAAAACTGTTTTTT
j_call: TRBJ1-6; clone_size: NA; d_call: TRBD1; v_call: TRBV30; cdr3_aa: CAWSAITPGTGNSPLHF; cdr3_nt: TGTGCCTGGAGCGCCATCACCCCCGGGACAGGAAATTCACCCCTCCACTTT
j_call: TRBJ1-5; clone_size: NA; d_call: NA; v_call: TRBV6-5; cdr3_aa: CASMRLQGSNQPQHF; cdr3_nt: TGTGCCAGCATGAGACTCCAGGGCAGCAATCAGCCCCAGCATTTT
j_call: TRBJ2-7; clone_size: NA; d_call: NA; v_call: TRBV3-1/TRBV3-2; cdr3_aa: CASSQARGTEQYF; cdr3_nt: TGTGCCAGCAGCCAAGCTAGGGGAACCGAGCAGTACTTC
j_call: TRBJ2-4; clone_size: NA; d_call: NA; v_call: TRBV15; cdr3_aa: CATSTTELAKNIQYF; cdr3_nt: TGTGCCACCAGCACCACAGAGCTAGCCAAAAACATTCAGTACTTC
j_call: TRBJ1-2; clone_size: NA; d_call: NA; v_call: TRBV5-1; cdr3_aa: CASSLQAANYGYTF; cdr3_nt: TGCGCCAGCAGCTTGCAGGCAGCTAACTATGGCTACACCTTC
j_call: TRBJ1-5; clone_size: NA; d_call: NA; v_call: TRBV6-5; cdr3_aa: CASSFSAASNQPQHF; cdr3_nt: TGTGCCAGCAGTTTTTCCGCGGCGAGCAATCAGCCCCAGCATTTT
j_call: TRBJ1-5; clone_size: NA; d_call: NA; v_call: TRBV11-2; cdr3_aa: CASSLGLNQPQHF; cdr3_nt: TGTGCCAGCAGCTTAGGACTGAATCAGCCCCAGCATTTT
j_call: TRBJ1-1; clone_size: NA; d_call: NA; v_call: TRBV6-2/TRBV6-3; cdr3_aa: CASSTPAGVNTEAFF; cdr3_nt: TGTGCCAGCAGCACACCGGCAGGGGTGAACACTGAAGCTTTCTTT
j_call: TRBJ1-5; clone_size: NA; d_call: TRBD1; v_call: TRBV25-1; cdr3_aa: CASSDMGQGLDTNQPQHF; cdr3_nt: TGTGCCAGCAGTGACATGGGACAGGGGTTGGACACCAATCAGCCCCAGCATTTT
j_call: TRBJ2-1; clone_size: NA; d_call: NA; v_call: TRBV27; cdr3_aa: CASSLQSQGSYNEQFF; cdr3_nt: TGTGCCAGCAGTTTACAGTCGCAGGGGTCCTACAATGAGCAGTTCTTC
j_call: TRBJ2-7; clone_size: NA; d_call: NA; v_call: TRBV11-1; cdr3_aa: CASSLAAGTYEQYF; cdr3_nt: TGTGCCAGCAGCTTAGCGGCTGGTACCTACGAGCAGTACTTC
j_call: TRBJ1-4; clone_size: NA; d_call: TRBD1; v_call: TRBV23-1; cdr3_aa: CASLEGQGASNEKLFF; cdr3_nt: TGCGCCAGTCTGGAGGGACAGGGGGCGTCTAATGAAAAACTGTTTTTT
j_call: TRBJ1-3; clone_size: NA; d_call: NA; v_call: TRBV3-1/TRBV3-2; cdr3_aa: CASSQGQRNTIYF; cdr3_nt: TGTGCCAGCAGCCAAGGTCAGAGGAACACCATATATTTT
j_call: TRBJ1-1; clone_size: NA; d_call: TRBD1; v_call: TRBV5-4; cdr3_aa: CASIPASGTGRWNTEAFF; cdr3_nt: TGTGCCAGCATCCCCGCGTCTGGGACAGGGCGTTGGAACACTGAAGCTTTCTTT
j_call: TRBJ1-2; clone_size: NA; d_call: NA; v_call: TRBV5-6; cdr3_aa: CASSLGADYGYTF; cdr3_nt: TGTGCCAGCAGCTTAGGGGCGGACTATGGCTACACCTTC
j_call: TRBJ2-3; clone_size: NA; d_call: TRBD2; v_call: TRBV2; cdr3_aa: CASSRLAGGTDTQYF; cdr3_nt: TGTGCCAGCTCAAGACTAGCGGGGGGAACAGATACGCAGTATTTT
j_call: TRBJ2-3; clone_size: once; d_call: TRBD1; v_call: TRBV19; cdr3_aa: CASSIQSGTGVADTQYF; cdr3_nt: TGTGCCAGTAGTATTCAATCCGGGACAGGGGTGGCAGATACGCAGTATTTT
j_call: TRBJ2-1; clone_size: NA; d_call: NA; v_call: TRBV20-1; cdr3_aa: CSASPLGGRRNEQFF; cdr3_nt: TGCAGTGCTAGTCCACTAGGAGGTCGTCGGAATGAGCAGTTCTTC
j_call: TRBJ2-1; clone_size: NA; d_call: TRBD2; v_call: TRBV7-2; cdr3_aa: CASSLAASGNYNEQFF; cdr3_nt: TGTGCCAGCAGCTTAGCGGCTAGCGGGAACTACAATGAGCAGTTCTTC
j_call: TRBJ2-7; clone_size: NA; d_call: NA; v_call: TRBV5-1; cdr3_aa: CASSLAKERGLRSTYEQYF; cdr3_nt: TGCGCCAGCAGCTTGGCAAAAGAAAGGGGCCTTAGATCAACCTACGAGCAGTACTTC
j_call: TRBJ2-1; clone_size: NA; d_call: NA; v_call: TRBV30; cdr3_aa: CAWRAPGYNEQFF; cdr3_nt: TGTGCCTGGAGGGCTCCGGGGTACAATGAGCAGTTCTTC
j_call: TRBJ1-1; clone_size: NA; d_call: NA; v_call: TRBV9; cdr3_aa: CASSVVGSPEAFF; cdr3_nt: TGTGCCAGCAGCGTAGTGGGGAGCCCTGAAGCTTTCTTT
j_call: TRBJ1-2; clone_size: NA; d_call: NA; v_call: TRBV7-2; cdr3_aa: CASSLDGGVRGYTF; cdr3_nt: TGTGCCAGCAGCTTAGATGGAGGGGTACGTGGCTACACCTTC
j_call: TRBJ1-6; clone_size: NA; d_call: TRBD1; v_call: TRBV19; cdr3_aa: CASGQGGNSPLHF; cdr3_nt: TGTGCCAGCGGACAGGGGGGGAATTCACCCCTCCACTTT
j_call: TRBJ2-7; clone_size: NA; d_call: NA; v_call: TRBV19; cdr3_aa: CASSIPGSYEQYF; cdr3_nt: TGTGCCAGTAGTATTCCAGGGTCCTACGAGCAGTACTTC
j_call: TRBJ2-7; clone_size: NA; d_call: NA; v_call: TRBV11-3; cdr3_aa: CASSSTLAAEQYF; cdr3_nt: TGTGCCAGCAGCTCCACACTAGCTGCCGAGCAGTACTTC
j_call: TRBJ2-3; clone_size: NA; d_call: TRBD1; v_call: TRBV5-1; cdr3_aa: CASSLLDRASLRPDTQYF; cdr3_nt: TGCGCCAGCAGCTTGTTGGACAGGGCAAGTTTAAGGCCAGATACGCAGTATTTT
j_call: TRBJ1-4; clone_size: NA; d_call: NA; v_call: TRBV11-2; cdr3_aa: CASSAPGVTEKLFF; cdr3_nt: TGTGCCAGCAGCGCCCCCGGGGTGACCGAAAAACTGTTTTTT
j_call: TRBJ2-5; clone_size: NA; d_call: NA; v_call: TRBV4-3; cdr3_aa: CASSQVGQTQYF; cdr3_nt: TGCGCCAGCAGCCAAGTTGGCCAGACCCAGTACTTC
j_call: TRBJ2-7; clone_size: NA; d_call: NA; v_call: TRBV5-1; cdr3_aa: CASSPSTGDLYEQYF; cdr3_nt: TGCGCCAGCAGCCCTTCGACAGGAGACCTCTACGAGCAGTACTTC
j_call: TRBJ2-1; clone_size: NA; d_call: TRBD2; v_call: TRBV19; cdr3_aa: CASSGLAGVFNEQFF; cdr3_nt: TGTGCCAGTAGTGGACTAGCGGGAGTTTTTAATGAGCAGTTCTTC
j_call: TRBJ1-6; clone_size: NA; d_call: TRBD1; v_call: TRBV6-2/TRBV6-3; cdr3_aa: CASSMTGDGSPLHF; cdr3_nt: TGTGCCAGCAGTATGACAGGGGACGGTTCACCCCTCCACTTT
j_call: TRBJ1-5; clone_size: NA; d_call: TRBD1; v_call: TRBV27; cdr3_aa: CASSRDSSNQPQHF; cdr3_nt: TGTGCCAGCAGTCGGGACAGTAGCAATCAGCCCCAGCATTTT
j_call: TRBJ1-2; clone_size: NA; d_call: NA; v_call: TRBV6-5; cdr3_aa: CASTPEGLARGYTF; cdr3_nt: TGTGCCAGCACCCCGGAGGGGCTCGCCCGCGGCTACACCTTC
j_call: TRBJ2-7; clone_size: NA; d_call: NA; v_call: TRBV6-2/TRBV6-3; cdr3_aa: CASSYRTTKGLSYEQYF; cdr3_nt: TGTGCCAGCAGTTATCGGACTACAAAGGGACTCTCCTACGAGCAGTACTTC
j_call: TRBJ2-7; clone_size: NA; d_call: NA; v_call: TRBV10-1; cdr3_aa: CASSERGTSYEQYF; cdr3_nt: TGCGCCAGCAGTGAGAGGGGTACCTCCTACGAGCAGTACTTC
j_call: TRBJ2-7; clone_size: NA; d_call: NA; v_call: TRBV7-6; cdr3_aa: CASSSYRETYEQYF; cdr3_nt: TGTGCCAGCAGCTCATACAGGGAAACCTACGAGCAGTACTTC
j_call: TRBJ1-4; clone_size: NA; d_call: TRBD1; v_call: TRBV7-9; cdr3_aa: CASSPTGITNEKLFF; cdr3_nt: TGTGCCAGCAGCCCGACAGGGATAACTAATGAAAAACTGTTTTTT
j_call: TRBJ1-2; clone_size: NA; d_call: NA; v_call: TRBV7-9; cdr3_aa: CASSFTGTYGYTF; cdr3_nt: TGTGCCAGCAGCTTTACAGGGACATATGGCTACACCTTC
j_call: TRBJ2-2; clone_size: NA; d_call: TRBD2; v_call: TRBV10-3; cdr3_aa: CAIRREGNTGELFF; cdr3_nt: TGTGCCATCAGGAGGGAGGGTAACACCGGGGAGCTGTTTTTT
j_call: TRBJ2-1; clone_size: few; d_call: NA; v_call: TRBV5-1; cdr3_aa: CASSLVGIAPHEQFF; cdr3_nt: TGCGCCAGCAGCTTGGTTGGTATAGCTCCCCATGAGCAGTTCTTC
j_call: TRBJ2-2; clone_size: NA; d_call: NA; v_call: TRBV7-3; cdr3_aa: CASSSRGGLNTGELFF; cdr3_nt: TGTGCCAGCAGCTCAAGAGGGGGTTTAAACACCGGGGAGCTGTTTTTT
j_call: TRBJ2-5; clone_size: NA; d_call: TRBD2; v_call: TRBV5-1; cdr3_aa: CASSLGLAGAAETQYF; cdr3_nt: TGCGCCAGCAGCTTGGGACTAGCGGGAGCCGCCGAGACCCAGTACTTC
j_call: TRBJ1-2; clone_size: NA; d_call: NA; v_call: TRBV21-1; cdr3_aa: CARNPGRLRVGYTF; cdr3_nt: TGTGCCCGAAACCCAGGCCGCCTGAGGGTCGGCTACACCTTC
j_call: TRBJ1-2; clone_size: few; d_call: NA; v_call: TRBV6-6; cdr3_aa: CASSLRTDNYGYTF; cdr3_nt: TGTGCCAGCAGCCTCAGGACAGATAACTATGGCTACACCTTC
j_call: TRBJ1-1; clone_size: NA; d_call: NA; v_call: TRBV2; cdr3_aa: CASSERVRGTEAFF; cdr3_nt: TGTGCCAGCAGTGAGAGGGTACGGGGCACTGAAGCTTTCTTT
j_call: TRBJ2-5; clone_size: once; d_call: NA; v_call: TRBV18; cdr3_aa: CASSPSAQETQYF; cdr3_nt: TGTGCCAGCTCACCGAGCGCACAAGAGACCCAGTACTTC
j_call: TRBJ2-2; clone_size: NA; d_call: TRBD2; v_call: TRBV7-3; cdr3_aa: CASSATSGGAATGELFF; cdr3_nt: TGTGCCAGCAGCGCCACTAGCGGGGGGGCGGCCACCGGGGAGCTGTTTTTT
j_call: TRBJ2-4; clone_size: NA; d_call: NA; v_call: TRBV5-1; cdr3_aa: CASSAGTGKNIQYF; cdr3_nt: TGCGCCAGCAGCGCCGGGACTGGCAAAAACATTCAGTACTTC
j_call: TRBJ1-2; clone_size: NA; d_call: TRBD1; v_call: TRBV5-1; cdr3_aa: CASSLGLQGAGGYTF; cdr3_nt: TGCGCCAGCAGCTTGGGCCTACAGGGGGCCGGTGGCTACACCTTC
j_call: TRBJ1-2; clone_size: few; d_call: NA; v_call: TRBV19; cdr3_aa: CASSPPGGPYYGYTF; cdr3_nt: TGTGCCAGTAGTCCTCCAGGTGGCCCTTACTATGGCTACACCTTC